The 20 T cell receptor beta chains below all came from one sample that was sequenced in a study of blood T cell repertoires in COVID-19. The data were produced by immunoSEQ multiplex PCR, yet TCRdb's version contains in-frame clones alone and is incomplete. The sample holds 150,000 to 200,000 clones, 89% seen once. Sequencing used PBMCs or T cells enriched from blood (not recorded which). These receptors were collected from a woman under 30 who had recovered from COVID-19.

Here the CDR3 DNA reads TGTGCCAGCAGCCAAGAGGGGATCTGGGGGGGCACAGATACGCAGTATTTT. It translates to CASSQEGIWGGTDTQYF. This chain uses TRBV3-1 (or the pseudogene TRBV3-2) with TRBJ2-3; D is possibly TRBD2 (6 bases). Germline CDR1 LGHDT, CDR2 YNNKEL (reference sequence). The CDR3 consists of 17 residues. Trimming stripped 0 bases from V and 1 base from J, with 14 bases between.

This chain uses TRBV7-9 with TRBJ1-1; D remains unclear. Germline-derived CDR1 and CDR2 are SEHNR and FQNEAQ (reference sequence). The V end lost 5 bases, the J end lost 1 base, and 14 bases lay between the germline ends. There are 15 residues in the CDR3. The CDR3 is CASSPTNRENTEAFF. The CDR3 DNA is TGTGCCAGCAGCCCAACAAACAGAGAGAACACTGAAGCTTTCTTT.

The chain combines TRBV5-1 with TRBJ2-3; 12 nucleotides line up with TRBD2. Trimming cost V 5 bases and J 4 bases; bases outside gene matches: 14. CDR1 is SGHRS, CDR2 YFSETQ, per germline. CDR3 size: 18 residues. The CDR3 reads CASSLRSSGGAMSDTQYF. For the CDR3, the DNA is TGCGCCAGCAGTCTGAGGTCTAGCGGGGGGGCCATGTCAGATACGCAGTATTTT.

The chain employs TRBV2 and TRBJ2-2, with 8 bases identical to TRBD2. With V trimmed by 4 bases and J by 0 bases, 4 bases remained unmatched. CDR1 is SNHLY, CDR2 FYNNEI, per germline. This CDR3 region has 16 residues. The CDR3 region is CASSGTSRANTGELFF. The CDR3 region has the DNA TGTGCCAGCAGTGGGACTAGCCGTGCGAACACCGGGGAGCTGTTTTTT.

The rearrangement uses TRBV19 and TRBJ2-3, with TRBD2 as a possible D gene (5 bases). Trimming took 4 bases from V and 4 from J, leaving 12 bases between them. Germline assignment: CDR1 LNHDA and CDR2 SQIVND (reference sequence). The CDR3 sequence is 14 residues long. Here the CDR3 reads CASSTRASADTQYF. Written as DNA, the CDR3 is TGTGCCAGTAGTACGCGGGCGAGCGCAGATACGCAGTATTTT.

V gene TRBV2 combines with J gene TRBJ2-3; 16 bases are shared with TRBD2. After removal of 10 bases from V and 3 bases from J, the junction contained 10 bases not matched to a gene. CDR1 and CDR2 (germline): SNHLY, FYNNEI. The CDR3 is made up of 17 amino acids. The CDR3 region is CATKGTSGGAATDTQYF. The CDR3 coding sequence is TGTGCCACCAAAGGGACTAGCGGGGGGGCTGCGACAGATACGCAGTATTTT. The full variable domain, in which reference TRBV2 and TRBJ2-3 provide the parts outside the CDR3, is EPEVTQTPSHQVTQMGQEVILRCVPISNHLYFYWYRQILGQKVEFLVSFYNNEISEKSEIFDDQFSVERPDGSNFTLKIRSTKLEDSAMYFCATKGTSGGAATDTQYFGPGTRLTVL.

The chain couples TRBV20-1 to TRBJ2-5; D unresolved. Per the germline V gene, CDR1 is DFQATT and CDR2 is SNEGSKA (reference sequence). The germline V and J ends were trimmed by 6 bases and 4 bases, with 9 bases remaining between them. The CDR3 sequence is 11 residues long. The CDR3 nucleotides read TGCAGTGCAAGCCGTTCAGAGACCCAGTACTTC. Translated, it gives CSASRSETQYF.

The chain recombines TRBV28 with TRBJ1-1; 12 bases are a match to TRBD1. In germline, CDR1 is MDHEN, CDR2 SYDVKM. The CDR3 has 15 residues. With 5 bases clipped from V and 7 bases from J, the junction kept 8 bases outside the gene matches. The CDR3 coding sequence is TGTGCCAGCAGTCCTGGGACAGGGGGCTCCTTTGAAGCTTTCTTT. Translating gives CASSPGTGGSFEAFF.

The rearrangement uses TRBV12-5 and TRBJ1-6, with no clear D. V lost 2 bases to trimming and J lost 4 bases, with 6 bases between them. CDR1 is LGHNT and CDR2 is FRNRAP in the germline V gene. This CDR3 contains 14 residues. Written as DNA, the CDR3 is TGTGCTAGTGGTTTGAAGACTTATAATTCACCCCTCCACTTT. Protein sequence: CASGLKTYNSPLHF.

The gene calls are TRBV2 and TRBJ1-2; D might be TRBD1 (6 bases). The CDR3 extends over 13 amino acids. Trimming took 10 bases from V and 0 from J, leaving 12 bases between them. Germline loops: CDR1 SNHLY, CDR2 FYNNEI. The CDR3 region is CATTGTTNYGYTF. The CDR3 bases are TGTGCCACCACAGGGACCACTAACTATGGCTACACCTTC.

This clone was counted a single time. CDR3 bases: TGTGCCAGCAGCCCAACCCACGGGACGGGACACTACAATGAGCAGTTCTTC. It yields the protein CASSPTHGTGHYNEQFF. The chain is built from TRBV9 and TRBJ2-1; D is perhaps TRBD1 (6 bases). This CDR3 spans 17 amino acids. V lost 4 bases, J lost 3 bases, and 20 bases lay in between. Germline CDR1 reads SGDLS; CDR2 reads YYNGEE.

The V and J genes are TRBV24-1 and TRBJ1-2, with D possibly TRBD1 on 5 matching bases. The V end was cut by 6 bases, the J end by 4 bases, with 17 bases between. The CDR3 has 15 residues. Germline V gives CDR1 KGHDR, CDR2 SFDVKD. The CDR3 DNA follows: TGTGCCACCAGTCCAGATATTTGGGGGGTCTATGGCTACACCTTC. It is translated as CATSPDIWGVYGYTF.

The J gene is TRBJ2-1, the V gene TRBV4-1; 11 positions agree with TRBD1. This CDR3 has 15 amino acids. Losses at the gene ends were 4 bases for V and 7 bases for J; bases not matched to a gene: 6. Germline-derived CDR1 and CDR2 are MGHRA and YSYEKL. In DNA form, the CDR3 reads TGCGCCAGCAGCCCCCACCGGGACAGGGGGAATGAGCAGTTCTTC. It encodes CASSPHRDRGNEQFF.

The CDR3 DNA reads TGTGCCAGCAGTGTAGGGCAGGGGGCAGGCGCGAACACTGAAGCTTTCTTT. Protein product: CASSVGQGAGANTEAFF. The chain couples TRBV2 to TRBJ1-1, with 8 bases fitting TRBD1. With 4 bases clipped from V and 1 base from J, the junction kept 11 bases outside the gene matches. CDR1 and CDR2 from the germline V gene are SNHLY and FYNNEI. The CDR3 length is 17 residues.

The chain combines TRBV2 with TRBJ1-6, with a weak D call TRBD1 (6 bases). V was trimmed by 7 bases and J by 7 bases, leaving 11 bases between them. Germline lookup yields CDR1 SNHLY and CDR2 FYNNEI. CDR3 length: 13 residues. CDR3 DNA: TGTGCCAGCAAGGGGACAAACAATTCACCCCTCCACTTT. As protein: CASKGTNNSPLHF. Based on the CDR3 plus reference TRBV2 and TRBJ1-6, the full variable domain is EPEVTQTPSHQVTQMGQEVILRCVPISNHLYFYWYRQILGQKVEFLVSFYNNEISEKSEIFDDQFSVERPDGSNFTLKIRSTKLEDSAMYFCASKGTNNSPLHFGNGTRLTVT.

The CDR3 DNA reads as TGTGCCAGCAGTTTAAACTGGGACAGACGGGAAAAACTGTTTTTT. Protein sequence: CASSLNWDRREKLFF. This rearrangement joins TRBV27 to TRBJ1-4, with 7 nucleotides matching TRBD1. CDR3 length: 15 residues. V shed 2 bases, J shed 8 bases, and the junction held 8 bases outside the gene matches. Germline V lookup: CDR1 MNHEY, CDR2 SMNVEV (reference sequence).

This rearrangement joins TRBV4-2 to TRBJ2-7; D possibly corresponds to TRBD2 (5 bases). Between the trimmed V and J ends, which lost 3 bases and 7 bases, there was a span of 25 bases. Germline values: CDR1 LGHNA, CDR2 YNFKEQ. The CDR3 is made up of 17 amino acids. CDR3 in amino acids: CASSQVEGRSGRNEQYF. The CDR3 bases are TGTGCCAGCAGCCAGGTAGAGGGCAGGAGCGGTCGTAATGAGCAGTACTTC.

Points on this clone: The sample has other DNA sequences that encode this CDR3 too. The chain carries TRBV24-1 and TRBJ2-3; D unclear. Trimming took off 3 bases at V and 0 bases at J, with 6 bases between the two ends. Germline assignment: CDR1 KGHDR and CDR2 SFDVKD. The CDR3 has 14 residues. Here the CDR3 reads CATSDPTSTDTQYF. The CDR3 nucleotides are TGTGCCACCAGTGATCCTACCAGCACAGATACGCAGTATTTT.

The CDR3 nucleotides read TGTGCCAGCAGTTTAGAGGACAGGGCGGGCTACACCTTC. Residues: CASSLEDRAGYTF. This chain joins TRBV12-3 or TRBV12-4 and TRBJ1-2, with 8 nucleotides matching TRBD1. V dropped 1 base and J dropped 8; count of bases not matched to a gene: 3. The CDR3 is 13 amino acids.

This clone is a singleton in its sample. The chain couples TRBV7-2 to TRBJ1-1; D perhaps matches TRBD1 (6 bases). Between the trimmed V and J ends, which lost 8 bases and 5 bases, there was a span of 15 bases. The germline V gene encodes CDR1 SGHTA and CDR2 FQGNSA. The CDR3 runs to 13 residues. This chain's CDR3 is CASLGGLETEAFF. In DNA form, the CDR3 reads TGTGCCAGCTTGGGGGGGCTTGAGACTGAAGCTTTCTTT.